A single sample is the source of the 4 T cell receptor beta chains below, sequenced in a study of control samples from healthy donors and cancer patients. Using immunoSEQ multiplex PCR, the repertoire was profiled, and TCRdb retains in-frame clones only, with some absent. The sample has 150,000 to 200,000 clones; approximately 92% are singletons. Source material: blood. These receptors originate from a man aged 25-40 years in good health.

This chain joins TRBV19 and TRBJ2-5; 14 bases line up with TRBD2. The CDR3 contains 17 residues. J was trimmed by 4 bases and V by 1 base; bases with no gene match: 5. From germline, CDR1 is LNHDA and CDR2 SQIVND (reference sequence). CDR3 nucleotides: TGTGCCAGTAGTATAGGACTAGCGGGGGGGCCGGGAGAGACCCAGTACTTC. This translates into CASSIGLAGGPGETQYF.

The chain joins TRBV18 to TRBJ2-3; maybe TRBD1 (5 bases). Trimming took 4 bases from V and 2 from J, leaving 13 bases between them. CDR1 and CDR2 (germline): KGHSH, LQKENI. CDR3 length: 15 residues. CDR3 sequence reads: CASSHEAGPTDTQYF. The CDR3 nucleotides are TGTGCCAGCTCACATGAGGCAGGGCCCACAGATACGCAGTATTTT.

The CDR3 DNA sequence: TGTGCCAGCAGCGTAGGGGCGGGGATCGAGAACTATGGCTACACCTTC. Amino acids: CASSVGAGIENYGYTF. This chain uses TRBV7-9 with TRBJ1-2, with D tentatively TRBD1 (5 bases). The CDR3 spans 16 residues. Germline assignment: CDR1 SEHNR and CDR2 FQNEAQ (reference sequence). V dropped 5 bases and J dropped 2 bases, with 18 bases sitting between them.

This chain joins TRBV6-5 and TRBJ2-1, with a tentative D call TRBD2 (5 bases). Trimming pared 2 bases from V and 7 bases from J, leaving 6 bases between. This CDR3 is built from 12 residues. Germline CDR1 reads MNHEY; CDR2 reads SVGAGI. The CDR3 is CASSYRRNEQFF. The CDR3 nucleotides are TGTGCCAGCAGTTACAGGAGGAATGAGCAGTTCTTC.